The 2 T cell receptor beta chains presented below share a single source sample, sequenced in a study of Ad26.COV2.S vaccination and SARS-CoV-2 variants. Sample treatment: roughly 19 received Ad26.COV2.S at low or high dose, single or two shots; several received placebo; per-sample allocation not given. Samples came from day 63 after the first vaccine or placebo injection. Data came from immunoSEQ multiplex PCR; TCRdb stores just in-frame clones and leaves some out. The sample lists about 370,000 clones, over 75% occurring once. The input for sequencing was peripheral blood, taken in a trial of Ad26.COV2.S vaccine versus placebo. The receptors originated from a person aged 18-65 years who received the Ad26.COV2.S COVID-19 vaccine or a placebo.

The chain employs TRBV29-1 and TRBJ2-5; TRBD1 matches at 7 bases. This CDR3 spans 12 amino acids. Germline V gives CDR1 SQVTM, CDR2 ANQGSEA. V dropped 6 bases and J dropped 5; count of bases not matched to a gene: 6. This CDR3 reads CSVVQGTETQYF. The DNA for the CDR3 is TGCAGCGTCGTACAGGGGACGGAGACCCAGTACTTC.

A single count supports this clone. V is TRBV19 and J is TRBJ1-5, with 9 positions matching TRBD1. The CDR3 has 14 amino acids. Germline V gene data show CDR1 as LNHDA and CDR2 as SQIVND (reference sequence). The V and J ends lost 6 bases and 4 bases, in that order; junction bases with no gene match: 4. The CDR3 DNA is TGTGCCAGTAGAGGGACAGGGCCTAATCAGCCCCAGCATTTT. Translation: CASRGTGPNQPQHF.